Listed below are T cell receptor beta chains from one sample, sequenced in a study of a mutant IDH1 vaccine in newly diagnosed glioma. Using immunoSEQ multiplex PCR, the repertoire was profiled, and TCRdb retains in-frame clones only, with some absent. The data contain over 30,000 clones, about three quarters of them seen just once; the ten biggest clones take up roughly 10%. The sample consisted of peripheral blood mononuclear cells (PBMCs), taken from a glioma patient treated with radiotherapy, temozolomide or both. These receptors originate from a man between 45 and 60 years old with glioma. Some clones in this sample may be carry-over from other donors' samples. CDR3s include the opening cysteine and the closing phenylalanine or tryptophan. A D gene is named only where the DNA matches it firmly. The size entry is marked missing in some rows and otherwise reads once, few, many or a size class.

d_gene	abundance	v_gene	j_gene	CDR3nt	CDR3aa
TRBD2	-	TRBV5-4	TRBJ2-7	TGTGCCAGCAGCCCTAGCGGGAGGGCCTCCTACGAGCAGTACTTC	CASSPSGRASYEQYF
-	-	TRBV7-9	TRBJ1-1	TGTGCCAGCAGCCCCGGACTGAACACTGAAGCTTTCTTT	CASSPGLNTEAFF
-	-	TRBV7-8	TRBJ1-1	TGTGCCAGCCCACGCAGGGCGAACACTGAAGCTTTCTTT	CASPRRANTEAFF
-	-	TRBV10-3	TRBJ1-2	TGTGCCATCAGTGAGCGATCAGGGGACTATGGCTACACCTTC	CAISERSGDYGYTF
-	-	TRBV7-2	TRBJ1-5	TGTGCCAGCAGCTTAGGGACTCGGCAGCCCCAGCATTTT	CASSLGTRQPQHF
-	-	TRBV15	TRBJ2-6	TGTGCCACCAGCACCGGGAACTCTGGGGCCAACGTCCTGACTTTC	CATSTGNSGANVLTF
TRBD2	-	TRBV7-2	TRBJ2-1	TGTGCCAGCAGCTCGACTAGCGGGAGGAATGAGCAGTTCTTC	CASSSTSGRNEQFF
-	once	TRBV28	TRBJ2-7	TGTGCCAGCAGTTTGCGGACCGACGAGCAGTACTTC	CASSLRTDEQYF
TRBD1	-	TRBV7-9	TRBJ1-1	TGTGCCAGCAGCTCCCCGACAGGGGGGTCCACTGAAGCTTTCTTT	CASSSPTGGSTEAFF
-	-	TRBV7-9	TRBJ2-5	TGTGCCAGCAGTCGTGGAAAAGGCTCAGGGGAGACCCAGTACTTC	CASSRGKGSGETQYF
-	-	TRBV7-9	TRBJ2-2	TGTGCCAGCAGCTTAGCGAGCGGGGAGCTGTTTTTT	CASSLASGELFF
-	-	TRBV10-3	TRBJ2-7	TGTGCCATCACACAGACGACTAAGGGGTACGAGCAGTACTTC	CAITQTTKGYEQYF
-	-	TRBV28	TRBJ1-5	TGTGCCAGCAGCCCTTCCCCGCCCCGAAGCAATCAGCCCCAGCATTTT	CASSPSPPRSNQPQHF
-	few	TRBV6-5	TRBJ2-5	TGTGCCACCTCCGAAGGGTTCGGCGAGACCCAGTACTTC	CATSEGFGETQYF
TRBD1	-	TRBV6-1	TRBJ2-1	TGTGCCAGCCCCCGGGACAGGGGGCCCAATGAGCAGTTCTTC	CASPRDRGPNEQFF
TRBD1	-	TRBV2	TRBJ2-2	TGTGCCAGCAGGAGGGGCGGACAGGGGTGGCCCGGGGAGCTGTTTTTT	CASRRGGQGWPGELFF
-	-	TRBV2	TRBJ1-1	TGTGCCAGCAGTGGGGACGGTAGGAACACTGAAGCTTTCTTT	CASSGDGRNTEAFF
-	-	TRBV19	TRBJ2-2	TGTGCCAGTAGTTTGGCTTCCACCGGGGAGCTGTTTTTT	CASSLASTGELFF
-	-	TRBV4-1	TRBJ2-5	TGCGCCAGCAGCCAAGGTGGGGGGCAAGAGACCCAGTACTTC	CASSQGGGQETQYF
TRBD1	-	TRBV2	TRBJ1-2	TGTGCCAGCGCCATTAGCAGGGGGCGTTATGGCTACACCTTC	CASAISRGRYGYTF
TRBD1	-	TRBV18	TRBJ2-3	TGTGCCAGCTCACCCCTCCCAAAACTGCGGACAGGGAACGGAGCAGATACGCAGTATTTT	CASSPLPKLRTGNGADTQYF
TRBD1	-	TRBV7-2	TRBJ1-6	TGTGCCAGCAGCCCCCAGGGGGTTTCACCCCTCCACTTT	CASSPQGVSPLHF
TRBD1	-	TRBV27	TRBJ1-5	TGTGCCAGCAGTGACGGACAGGGGGCGGGCCAGCCCCAGCATTTT	CASSDGQGAGQPQHF
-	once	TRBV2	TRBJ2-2	TGTGCCAGCTGGGGGCTCTGGGAAACCGGGGAGCTGTTTTTT	CASWGLWETGELFF
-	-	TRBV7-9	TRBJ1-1	TGTGCCAGCAGCTTAGGGACTGAAGCTTTCTTT	CASSLGTEAFF
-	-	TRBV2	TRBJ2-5	TGTGCCAACTCCCGGGACGTCGAAGAGACCCAGTACTTC	CANSRDVEETQYF
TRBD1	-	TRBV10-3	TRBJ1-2	TGTGCCATCAGTGGGTTGGACAGGGAAGGTGGCTACACCTTC	CAISGLDREGGYTF
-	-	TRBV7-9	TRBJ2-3	TGTGCCAGCAGCCCGGCTAGCACAGATACGCAGTATTTT	CASSPASTDTQYF
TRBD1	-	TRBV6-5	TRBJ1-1	TGTGCCAGCAGTTACTCGATCGGGACAGCAAACACTGAAGCTTTCTTT	CASSYSIGTANTEAFF
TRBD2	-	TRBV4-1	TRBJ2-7	TGCGCCAGCAGCCAAGGGTCAGGGACTAGCGAGTACTACGAGCAGTACTTC	CASSQGSGTSEYYEQYF
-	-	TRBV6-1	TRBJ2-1	TGTGCCAGCAGTGAGGTTGTAATAGAGGGAGACAATGAGCAGTTCTTC	CASSEVVIEGDNEQFF
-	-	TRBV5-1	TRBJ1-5	TGCGCCAGCAGCTTGGGCAGGGATCAGCCCCAGCATTTT	CASSLGRDQPQHF
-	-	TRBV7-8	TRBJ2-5	TGTGCCAGCAGCCCCGACAGGAGAGAGACCCAGTACTTC	CASSPDRRETQYF
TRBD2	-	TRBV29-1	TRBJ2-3	TGCAGCGTCGTACTAGCGGGATCAGGAGATACGCAGTATTTT	CSVVLAGSGDTQYF
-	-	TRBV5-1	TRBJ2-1	TGCGCCAGCAGCATACAGGGCAATGAGCAGTTCTTC	CASSIQGNEQFF
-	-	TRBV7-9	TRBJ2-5	TGTGCCAGCAGCCCGACACTCTCGGTGGAGACCCAGTACTTC	CASSPTLSVETQYF
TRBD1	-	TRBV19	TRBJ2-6	TGTGCCAGTAGGGACAGGGGGCTGTCTGGGGCCAACGTCCTGACTTTC	CASRDRGLSGANVLTF
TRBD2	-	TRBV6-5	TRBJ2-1	TGTGCCAGCAGTTCGTCCCTAGCGGGAGCCCCCCTTGAGCAGTTCTTC	CASSSSLAGAPLEQFF
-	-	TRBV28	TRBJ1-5	TGTGCCAGCAGCCTCACAACCGGGACGGCGCAAGGGCCCCAGCATTTT	CASSLTTGTAQGPQHF
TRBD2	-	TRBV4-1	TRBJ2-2	TGCGCCAGCAGCCAAGTGACTAGCGCTGACACCGGGGAGCTGTTTTTT	CASSQVTSADTGELFF
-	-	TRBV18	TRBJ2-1	TGTGCCAGCTCACCCCAACTCAAATACTCCTACAATGAGCAGTTCTTC	CASSPQLKYSYNEQFF
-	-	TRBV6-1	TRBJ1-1	TGTGCCAGCAGTGGAAGGACTGCCCGGGGGTCGAACACTGAAGCTTTCTTT	CASSGRTARGSNTEAFF
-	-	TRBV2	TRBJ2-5	TGTGCCAGCAGTGTGCCTGGGGAGGAGACCCAGTACTTC	CASSVPGEETQYF
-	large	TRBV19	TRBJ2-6	TGTGCCAGTAGTATACCAGATTCTGGGGCCAACGTCCTGACTTTC	CASSIPDSGANVLTF
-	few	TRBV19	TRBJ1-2	TGTGCCAGTAGTATAGATGGAGGATATGGCTACACCTTC	CASSIDGGYGYTF
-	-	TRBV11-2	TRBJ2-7	TGTGCCAGCAGCTCAGGACAGCTTAATTCCATCGAGCAGTACTTC	CASSSGQLNSIEQYF